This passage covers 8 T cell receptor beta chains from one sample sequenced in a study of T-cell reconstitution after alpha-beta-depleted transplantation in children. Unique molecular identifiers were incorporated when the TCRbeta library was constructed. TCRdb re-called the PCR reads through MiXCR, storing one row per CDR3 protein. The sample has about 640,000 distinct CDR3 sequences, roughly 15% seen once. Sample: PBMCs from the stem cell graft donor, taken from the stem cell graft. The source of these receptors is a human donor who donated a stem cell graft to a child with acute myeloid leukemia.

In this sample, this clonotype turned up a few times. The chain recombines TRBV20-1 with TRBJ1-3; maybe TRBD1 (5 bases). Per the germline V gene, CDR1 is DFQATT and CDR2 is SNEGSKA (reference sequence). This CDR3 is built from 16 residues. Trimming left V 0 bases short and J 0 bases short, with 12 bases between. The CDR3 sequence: CSARDTRGGSGNTIYF. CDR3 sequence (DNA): TGCAGTGCTAGAGATACGAGGGGCGGCTCTGGAAACACCATATATTTT.

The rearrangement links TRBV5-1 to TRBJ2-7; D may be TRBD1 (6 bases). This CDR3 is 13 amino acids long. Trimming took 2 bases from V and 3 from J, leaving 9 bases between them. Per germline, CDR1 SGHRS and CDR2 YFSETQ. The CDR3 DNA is TGCGCCAGCAGCTTATCACAGGGCTACGAGCAGTACTTC. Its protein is CASSLSQGYEQYF. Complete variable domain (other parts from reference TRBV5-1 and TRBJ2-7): KAGVTQTPRYLIKTRGQQVTLSCSPISGHRSVSWYQQTPGQGLQFLFEYFSETQRNKGNFPGRFSGRQFSNSRSEMNVSTLELGDSALYLCASSLSQGYEQYFGPGTRLTVT.

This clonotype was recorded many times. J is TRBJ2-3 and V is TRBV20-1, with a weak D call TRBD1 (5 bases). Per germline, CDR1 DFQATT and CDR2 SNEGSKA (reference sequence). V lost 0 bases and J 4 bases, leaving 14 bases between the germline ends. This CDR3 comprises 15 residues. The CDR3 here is CSARDGAGGPDTQYF. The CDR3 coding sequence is TGCAGTGCTAGAGATGGGGCTGGTGGTCCAGATACGCAGTATTTT.

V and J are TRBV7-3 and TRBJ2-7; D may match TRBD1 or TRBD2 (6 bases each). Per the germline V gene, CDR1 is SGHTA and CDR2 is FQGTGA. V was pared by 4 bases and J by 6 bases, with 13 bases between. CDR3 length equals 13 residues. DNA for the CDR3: TGTGCCAGCAGCTCACTACAGGGACTCGAGCAGTACTTC. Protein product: CASSSLQGLEQYF.

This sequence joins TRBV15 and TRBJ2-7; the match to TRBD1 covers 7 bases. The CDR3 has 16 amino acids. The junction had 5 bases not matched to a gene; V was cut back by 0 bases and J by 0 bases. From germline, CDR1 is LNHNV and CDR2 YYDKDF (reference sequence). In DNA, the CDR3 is TGTGCCACCAGCAGAGATCGAGGGGGCTACTCCTACGAGCAGTACGTC. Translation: CATSRDRGGYSYEQYV.

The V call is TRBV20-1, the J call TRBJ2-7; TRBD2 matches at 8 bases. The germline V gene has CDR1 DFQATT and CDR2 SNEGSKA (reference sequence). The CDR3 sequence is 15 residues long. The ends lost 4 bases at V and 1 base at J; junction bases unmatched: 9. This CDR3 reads CSANLPLAVSYEQYF. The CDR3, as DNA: TGCAGTGCTAACCTCCCACTAGCGGTGTCCTACGAGCAGTACTTC.

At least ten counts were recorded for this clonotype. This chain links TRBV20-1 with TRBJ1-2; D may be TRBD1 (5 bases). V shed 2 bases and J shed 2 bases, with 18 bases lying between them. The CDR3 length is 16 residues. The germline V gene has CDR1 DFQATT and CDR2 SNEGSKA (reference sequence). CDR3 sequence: CSARSEGRLGNYGYTF. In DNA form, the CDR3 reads TGCAGTGCTAGATCGGAGGGGCGCTTAGGAAACTATGGCTACACCTTC.

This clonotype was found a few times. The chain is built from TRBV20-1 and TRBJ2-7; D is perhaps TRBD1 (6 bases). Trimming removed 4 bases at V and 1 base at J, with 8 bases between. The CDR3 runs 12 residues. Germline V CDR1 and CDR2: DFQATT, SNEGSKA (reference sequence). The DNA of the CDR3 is TGCAGTGCTACAGGGGCTTCCTACGAGCAGTACTTC. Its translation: CSATGASYEQYF.